The 30 T cell receptor beta chains reported below all come from one sample, sequenced in a study of shared clonotypes between healthy human individuals. Clones were read by immunoSEQ multiplex PCR, and TCRdb kept only the in-frame ones, dropping some. This table has 2 million to 2.5 million clones, approximately 96% appearing once. Material for sequencing was naive CD4+ T cells sorted from blood. This sample's subset: CD45RA+ positively selected. The receptor set was obtained from a man aged 18 to 35 in good health.

The gene calls are TRBV2 and TRBJ2-2; TRBD1 matches 8 bases. Trimming removed 10 bases from V and 5 bases from J; junction bases left unmatched: 9. The V gene's germline CDR1 is SNHLY and CDR2 FYNNEI. The CDR3 is made up of 14 amino acids. CDR3 in DNA: TGTGCCACCGGGCGGCAGGGGGCAACCGGGGAGCTGTTTTTT. The encoded protein is CATGRQGATGELFF.

This chain joins TRBV25-1 and TRBJ2-7, with D possibly being TRBD2 (6 bases). The CDR3 consists of 15 residues. Trimming removed 8 bases at V and 2 bases at J, with 19 bases between. Looked up from germline, CDR1 is MGHDK and CDR2 is SYGVNS. CDR3 sequence (DNA): TGTGCCAGCGGGGGGATTAGGGACGCAACCTACGAGCAGTACTTC. It encodes CASGGIRDATYEQYF.

For this clone: Other nucleotide sequences from this sample produce the same CDR3. The chain combines TRBV4-3 with TRBJ2-2; 11 nucleotides line up with TRBD2. CDR1 is LGHNA and CDR2 is YSLEER in the germline V gene. The CDR3 runs to 17 residues. V lost 0 bases to trimming and J lost 1 base; unmatched junction nucleotides: 1. CDR3 bases: TGCGCCAGCAGCCAAGAGCTAGCGGGAGGGAACACCGGGGAGCTGTTTTTT. This translates into CASSQELAGGNTGELFF.

This chain connects TRBV27 to TRBJ2-2, with TRBD1 matching 8 bases. The V and J ends lost 6 bases and 3 bases, in that order; junction bases with no gene match: 6. The CDR3 has 15 residues. Germline V CDR1 and CDR2: MNHEY, SMNVEV (reference sequence). DNA for the CDR3: TGTGCCAGCAGCCCCAGGGGGCTGTACACCGGGGAGCTGTTTTTT. This encodes CASSPRGLYTGELFF.

The chain combines TRBV7-9 with TRBJ2-5, with D unresolved. Trimming pared 0 bases from V and 3 bases from J, leaving 11 bases between. The CDR3 is 15 residues long. CDR1 is SEHNR, CDR2 FQNEAQ, per germline (reference sequence). DNA for the CDR3: TGTGCCAGCAGCTTAGCTCTTATGTCGGAAGAGACCCAGTACTTC. It codes for CASSLALMSEETQYF.

This chain uses TRBV5-1 with TRBJ2-5; no definite D call. Germline CDR1 and CDR2: SGHRS and YFSETQ. The CDR3 loop spans 15 amino acids. Deletions cut 1 base from V and 1 base from J, with 11 bases between. This CDR3 reads CASSLTGSSQETQYF. The CDR3 coding sequence is TGCGCCAGCAGCTTGACCGGTAGCAGCCAAGAGACCCAGTACTTC.

V gene TRBV30 combines with J gene TRBJ1-2, with D unresolved. With 2 bases removed from V and 5 bases from J, the gap between germline ends came to 9 bases. This CDR3 region has 12 residues. Per the germline V gene, CDR1 is GTSNPN and CDR2 is SVGIG (reference sequence). CDR3 bases: TGTGCCTGGAGTTTGGTTAGATATGGCTACACCTTC. Amino acids: CAWSLVRYGYTF. Using reference TRBV30 and TRBJ1-2 for the parts outside the CDR3, the full variable domain is SQTIHQWPATLVQPVGSPLSLECTVEGTSNPNLYWYRQAAGRGLQLLFYSVGIGQISSEVPQNLSASRPQDRQFILSSKKLLLSDSGFYLCAWSLVRYGYTFGSGTRLTVV.

This rearrangement joins TRBV28 to TRBJ2-6; D is uncertain. V was pared by 5 bases and J by 5 bases, with 19 bases between. Germline CDR1 is MDHEN and CDR2 is SYDVKM. This CDR3 is 17 amino acids long. As DNA, the CDR3 is TGTGCCAGCAGTCGAAAGGCGCCTGGCCTGTGGGCCAACGTCCTGACTTTC. It encodes CASSRKAPGLWANVLTF. Drawing the rest from reference TRBV28 and TRBJ2-6, the complete variable domain is DVKVTQSSRYLVKRTGEKVFLECVQDMDHENMFWYRQDPGLGLRLIYFSYDVKMKEKGDIPEGYSVSREKKERFSLILESASTNQTSMYLCASSRKAPGLWANVLTFGAGSRLTVL.

This chain joins TRBV5-8 and TRBJ1-6, with D uncertain. CDR3 length: 15 residues. Germline assignment: CDR1 SGHTS and CDR2 YDEGEE. Deletions cut 1 base from V and 4 bases from J, with 9 bases between. CDR3 bases: TGTGCCAGCAGCTTGAAAGGCCTATATAATTCACCCCTCCACTTT. As protein: CASSLKGLYNSPLHF.

This chain joins TRBV6-1 and TRBJ2-5; the D gene is possibly TRBD2 (6 bases). Germline CDR1 is MNHNS and CDR2 is SASEGT. The CDR3 has 14 residues. The V end was cut by 1 base, the J end by 3 bases, with 9 bases between. CDR3 nucleotides: TGTGCCAGCAGTGAAGTAGGAGGGAAAGAGACCCAGTACTTC. Translated: CASSEVGGKETQYF.

The rearrangement uses TRBV18 and TRBJ1-1, with D perhaps matching TRBD1 (5 bases). Deletions cut 1 base from V and 1 base from J, with 13 bases between. The CDR3 spans 16 residues. Germline assignment: CDR1 KGHSH and CDR2 LQKENI. CDR3 region: CASSPRVGGTNTEAFF. For the CDR3, the DNA is TGTGCCAGCTCACCACGGGTTGGGGGAACGAACACTGAAGCTTTCTTT. Full variable domain (remainder filled in from reference TRBV18 and TRBJ1-1): NAGVMQNPRHLVRRRGQEARLRCSPMKGHSHVYWYRQLPEEGLKFMVYLQKENIIDESGMPKERFSAEFPKEGPSILRIQQVVRGDSAAYFCASSPRVGGTNTEAFFGQGTRLTVV.

The chain couples TRBV12-5 to TRBJ2-5; maybe TRBD2 (5 bases). Trimming took 2 bases from V and 5 from J, leaving 6 bases between them. The CDR3 contains 12 residues. CDR1 and CDR2 (germline): LGHNT, FRNRAP. The CDR3 DNA is TGTGCTAGTGGTTTGACGGGGGAGACCCAGTACTTC. Translating it yields CASGLTGETQYF.

The CDR3 DNA sequence: TGTGCCAGCTCACCGGGACAGGGGGTAGGTGAGCAGTTCTTC. Protein sequence: CASSPGQGVGEQFF. The rearrangement uses TRBV18 and TRBJ2-1; TRBD1 aligns across 11 bases. J gave up 9 bases and V 3 bases, and 4 bases lay outside the gene matches. This CDR3 contains 14 residues. The germline V gene encodes CDR1 KGHSH and CDR2 LQKENI.

This chain connects TRBV29-1 to TRBJ2-7; D may match TRBD1 or TRBD2 (6 bases each). Germline loops: CDR1 SQVTM, CDR2 ANQGSEA. Trimming cost V 7 bases and J 6 bases, with 13 bases left between them. The CDR3 contains 11 residues. As DNA, the CDR3 is TGCAGCGCCAGGGGACTTAGCGAGCAGTACTTC. Translating it yields CSARGLSEQYF.

The V call is TRBV5-1, the J call TRBJ2-7; D tentatively reads TRBD1 or TRBD2 (5 bases each). V was trimmed by 0 bases and J by 5 bases, leaving 18 bases between them. CDR3 length: 16 residues. The germline V gene encodes CDR1 SGHRS and CDR2 YFSETQ. CDR3 region: CASSLDSPGTSHEQYF. For the CDR3, the DNA is TGCGCCAGCAGCTTGGACTCGCCGGGGACGTCCCACGAGCAGTACTTC. Complete variable domain (other parts from reference TRBV5-1 and TRBJ2-7): KAGVTQTPRYLIKTRGQQVTLSCSPISGHRSVSWYQQTPGQGLQFLFEYFSETQRNKGNFPGRFSGRQFSNSRSEMNVSTLELGDSALYLCASSLDSPGTSHEQYFGPGTRLTVT.

This chain joins TRBV2 and TRBJ1-2; no clear D gene. The germline gives CDR1 SNHLY, CDR2 FYNNEI. The CDR3 totals 12 residues. V was clipped by 6 bases and J by 2 bases, with 7 bases between them. The CDR3 DNA reads as TGTGCCAGCAGGCCCGAAAACTATGGCTACACCTTC. Its protein product is CASRPENYGYTF.

The chain couples TRBV30 to TRBJ2-2; TRBD1 matches 11 bases. The CDR3 has 16 residues. V was clipped by 1 base and J by 3 bases; unmatched bases: 4. CDR1 is GTSNPN and CDR2 is SVGIG in the germline V gene (reference sequence). Written as DNA, the CDR3 is TGTGCCTGGAGTGGCGGACAGGGGGCGCACACCGGGGAGCTGTTTTTT. This gives the protein CAWSGGQGAHTGELFF.

This chain connects TRBV28 to TRBJ1-2; D not certain. V shed 4 bases and J shed 1 base, with 37 bases lying between them. The CDR3 is 23 amino acids. CDR1 and CDR2 (germline): MDHEN, SYDVKM. CDR3 residues: CASSSNRPHPSSGTDRLNYGYTF. Written as DNA, the CDR3 is TGTGCCAGCAGTTCCAACCGACCCCACCCCTCCAGTGGCACAGATAGACTTAACTATGGCTACACCTTC.

This chain joins TRBV18 and TRBJ1-5; 8 bases agree with TRBD1. The CDR3 length is 15 residues. After removal of 3 bases from V and 6 bases from J, the junction contained 7 bases not matched to a gene. CDR1 and CDR2 (germline): KGHSH, LQKENI. In DNA form, the CDR3 reads TGTGCCAGCTCACCCGGGACAGGACAGAGTCAGCCCCAGCATTTT. The encoded protein is CASSPGTGQSQPQHF. The whole variable domain, filled in from reference TRBV18 and TRBJ1-5, reads NAGVMQNPRHLVRRRGQEARLRCSPMKGHSHVYWYRQLPEEGLKFMVYLQKENIIDESGMPKERFSAEFPKEGPSILRIQQVVRGDSAAYFCASSPGTGQSQPQHFGDGTRLSIL.

The rearrangement joins TRBV7-3 to TRBJ2-6; D may be TRBD2 (6 bases). This CDR3 has 15 amino acids. The V end lost 5 bases, the J end lost 2 bases, and 10 bases lay between the germline ends. Germline V lookup: CDR1 SGHTA, CDR2 FQGTGA. The CDR3 DNA is TGTGCCAGCAGCACAGGAGGGGCTGGGGCCAACGTCCTGACTTTC. Its translation is CASSTGGAGANVLTF.

This chain uses TRBV2 with TRBJ1-1; D gene ambiguous. This CDR3 region has 13 residues. The V gene's germline CDR1 is SNHLY and CDR2 FYNNEI. V was pared by 7 bases and J by 3 bases, with 12 bases between. The CDR3 sequence is CASTSGLDTEAFF. The CDR3 DNA sequence: TGTGCCAGCACCTCCGGTCTGGACACTGAAGCTTTCTTT.

V and J are TRBV6-6 and TRBJ2-2, with TRBD1 matching over 8 bases. Trimming took 8 bases from V and 4 from J; bases not matched to a gene: 12. CDR1 and CDR2 (germline): MNHNY, SVGAGI (reference sequence). This CDR3 is built from 16 residues. The DNA for the CDR3 is TGTGCCAGCTGCCGCCCCTGGGACAGGCCCACCGGGGAGCTGTTTTTT. Translation: CASCRPWDRPTGELFF.

This chain connects TRBV6-6 to TRBJ1-1; the D gene is possibly TRBD1 (5 bases). The CDR3 spans 15 residues. Deletions cut 0 bases from V and 3 bases from J, with 11 bases between. Per germline, CDR1 MNHNY and CDR2 SVGAGI (reference sequence). Written as DNA, the CDR3 is TGTGCCAGCAGTTACTCCGCCCCGGGGGACACTGAAGCTTTCTTT. Amino acids: CASSYSAPGDTEAFF.

This chain joins TRBV5-4 and TRBJ2-7; possibly TRBD1 for D (6 bases). With 2 bases removed from V and 3 bases from J, the gap between germline ends came to 18 bases. The CDR3 covers 16 residues. The germline V gene encodes CDR1 SGHNT and CDR2 YYREEE (reference sequence). CDR3 nucleotides: TGTGCCAGCAGCTTTAGTACCGGGACAATTGACTACGAGCAGTACTTC. This encodes CASSFSTGTIDYEQYF.

The chain links TRBV2 to TRBJ1-6, with D unclear. V lost 7 bases to trimming and J lost 4 bases, with 11 bases between them. CDR1 is SNHLY, CDR2 FYNNEI, per germline. This CDR3 has 14 amino acids. The CDR3 loop reads CASMGNTYNSPLHF. The CDR3 nucleotides read TGTGCCAGCATGGGAAATACGTATAATTCACCCCTCCACTTT. Full variable domain (remainder filled in from reference TRBV2 and TRBJ1-6): EPEVTQTPSHQVTQMGQEVILRCVPISNHLYFYWYRQILGQKVEFLVSFYNNEISEKSEIFDDQFSVERPDGSNFTLKIRSTKLEDSAMYFCASMGNTYNSPLHFGNGTRLTVT.

The CDR3 region has the DNA TGTGCCAGCAGTTACGGCGCCAGGGACTATGGCTACACCTTC. This gives the protein CASSYGARDYGYTF. The chain uses TRBV6-6 and TRBJ1-2, with D tentatively TRBD1 (5 bases). The ends were cut back, 2 bases at V and 3 bases at J, with 10 bases in the middle. Germline loops: CDR1 MNHNY, CDR2 SVGAGI (reference sequence). The CDR3 has 14 amino acids.

The chain has TRBV30 and TRBJ1-1; TRBD1 agrees at 10 bases. This CDR3 has 12 residues. Germline CDR1 GTSNPN, CDR2 SVGIG (reference sequence). J gave up 8 bases and V 5 bases, and 5 bases lay outside the gene matches. In DNA, the CDR3 is TGTGCCTGGGACAGGGGGCGTGAGGAAGCTTTCTTT. Amino acid sequence: CAWDRGREEAFF.

The V and J genes are TRBV19 and TRBJ1-5; no definite D call. The CDR3 totals 12 residues. Germline V gene data show CDR1 as LNHDA and CDR2 as SQIVND (reference sequence). Trimming left V 7 bases short and J 0 bases short, with 4 bases between. The CDR3 DNA sequence: TGTGCCAGTAATCGTAGCAATCAGCCCCAGCATTTT. Its protein product is CASNRSNQPQHF.

The chain links TRBV28 to TRBJ2-1; TRBD2 might be the D (6 bases). V gave up 8 bases and J gave up 1 base, with 6 bases separating them. Germline assignment: CDR1 MDHEN and CDR2 SYDVKM. The CDR3 has 12 residues. The CDR3 DNA reads as TGTGCCAGCGGGACTTCCTACAATGAGCAGTTCTTC. As protein: CASGTSYNEQFF.

The chain couples TRBV10-3 to TRBJ2-4, with D possibly matching TRBD2 (6 bases). The V gene lost 3 bases and the J gene lost 8 bases, with 11 bases spanning the gap. Germline V lookup: CDR1 ENHRY, CDR2 SYGVKD. The CDR3 covers 13 residues. CDR3 protein: CAISDGPGDIQYF. CDR3 DNA: TGTGCCATCAGTGATGGGCCGGGGGACATTCAGTACTTC.